This T cell receptor (beta chain) came from a study of CD8+ T cells in alopecia areata. Isolated RNA was reverse transcribed into cDNA used as the sequencing template. The method was immunoSEQ multiplex PCR; TCRdb's version includes in-frame clones alone and lacks a portion of them. Among some 110,000 clones listed, less than 80% were seen once. In this sample, this clone turned up once. What it recognizes is unknown. From PBMCs, CD4+ and CD8+ T cells were sorted. Regarding the study as a whole: An increase in clonality over normal scalp was evident in lesional scalp, especially alopecia totalis/universalis. Against the mouse data, patients shared TCRs less clearly, possibly for HLA reasons.

CDR3 length: 15 amino acids. The V gene's germline CDR1 is GTSNPN and CDR2 SVGIG (reference sequence). V was pared by 0 bases and J by 9 bases, with 12 bases of the junction left unmatched. V usage is TRBV30 and J usage is TRBJ2-7; TRBD1 aligns across 9 bases. The sequence derives from a human donor in good health. Specimen: CD4+ T cells sorted from blood. The CDR3 DNA reads TGTGCCTGGAGTGTACGGGTTGGGACAGGGAGCGTGCAGTACTTC. The encoded protein is CAWSVRVGTGSVQYF.